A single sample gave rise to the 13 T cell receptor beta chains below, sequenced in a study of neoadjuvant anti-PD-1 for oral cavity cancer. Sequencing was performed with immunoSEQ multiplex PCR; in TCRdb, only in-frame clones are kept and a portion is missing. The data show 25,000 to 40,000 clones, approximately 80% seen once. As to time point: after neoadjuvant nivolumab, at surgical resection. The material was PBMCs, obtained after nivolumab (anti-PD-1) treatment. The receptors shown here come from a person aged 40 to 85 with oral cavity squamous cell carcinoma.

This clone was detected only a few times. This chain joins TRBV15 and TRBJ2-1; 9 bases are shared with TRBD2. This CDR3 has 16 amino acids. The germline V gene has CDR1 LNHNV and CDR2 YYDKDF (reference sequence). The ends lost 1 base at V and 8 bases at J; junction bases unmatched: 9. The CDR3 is CATSRGTPGLAHEQFF. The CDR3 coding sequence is TGTGCCACCAGCAGAGGAACTCCGGGACTAGCACATGAGCAGTTCTTC. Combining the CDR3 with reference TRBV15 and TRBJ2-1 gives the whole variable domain DAMVIQNPRYQVTQFGKPVTLSCSQTLNHNVMYWYQQKSSQAPKLLFHYYDKDFNNEADTPDNFQSRRPNTSFCFLDIRSPGLGDTAMYLCATSRGTPGLAHEQFFGPGTRLTVL.

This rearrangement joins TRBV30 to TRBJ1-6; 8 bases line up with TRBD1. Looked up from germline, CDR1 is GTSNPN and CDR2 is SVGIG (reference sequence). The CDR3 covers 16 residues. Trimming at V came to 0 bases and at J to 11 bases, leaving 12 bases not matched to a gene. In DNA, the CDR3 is TGTGCCTGGAGTGTAGACAGGGGAAGCCCTATCGCACCCCTCCACTTT. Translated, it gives CAWSVDRGSPIAPLHF.

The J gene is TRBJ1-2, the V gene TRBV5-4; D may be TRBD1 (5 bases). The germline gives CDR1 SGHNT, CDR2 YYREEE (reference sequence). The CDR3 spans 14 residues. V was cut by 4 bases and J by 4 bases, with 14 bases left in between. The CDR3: CASSGQGRRYGYTF. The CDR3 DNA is TGTGCCAGCAGCGGGCAGGGACGCCGCTATGGCTACACCTTC.

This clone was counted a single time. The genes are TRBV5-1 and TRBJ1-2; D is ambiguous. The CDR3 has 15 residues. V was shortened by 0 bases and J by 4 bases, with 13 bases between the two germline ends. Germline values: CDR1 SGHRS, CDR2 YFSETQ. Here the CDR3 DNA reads TGCGCCAGCAGCTTGGAGGGCCCAGCGTTCTATGGCTACACCTTC. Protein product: CASSLEGPAFYGYTF.

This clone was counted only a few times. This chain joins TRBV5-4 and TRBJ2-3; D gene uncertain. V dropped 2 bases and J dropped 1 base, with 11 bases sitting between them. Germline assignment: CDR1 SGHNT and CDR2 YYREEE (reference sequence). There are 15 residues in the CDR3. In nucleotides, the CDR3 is TGTGCCAGCAGCTTAGATTCATCGGGCACAGATACGCAGTATTTT. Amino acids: CASSLDSSGTDTQYF. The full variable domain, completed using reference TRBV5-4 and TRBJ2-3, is ETGVTQSPTHLIKTRGQQVTLRCSSQSGHNTVSWYQQALGQGPQFIFQYYREEENGRGNFPPRFSGLQFPNYSSELNVNALELDDSALYLCASSLDSSGTDTQYFGPGTRLTVL.

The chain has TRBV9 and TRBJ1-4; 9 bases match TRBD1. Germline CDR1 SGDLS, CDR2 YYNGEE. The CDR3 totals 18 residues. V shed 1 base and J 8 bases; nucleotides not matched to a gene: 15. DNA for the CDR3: TGTGCCAGCAGCGTACCCGGGACAGGGTCGTGGGGGGACGAAAAACTGTTTTTT. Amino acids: CASSVPGTGSWGDEKLFF.

The CDR3, as DNA: TGCGCCAGCAGCTTGGCACCTTCCGGGACAGGGAACGATGGCTACACCTTC. Residues: CASSLAPSGTGNDGYTF. V and J are TRBV5-1 and TRBJ1-2; 9 positions match TRBD1. Losses at the gene ends were 0 bases for V and 6 bases for J; bases not matched to a gene: 12. Germline values: CDR1 SGHRS, CDR2 YFSETQ. The CDR3 extends over 17 amino acids.

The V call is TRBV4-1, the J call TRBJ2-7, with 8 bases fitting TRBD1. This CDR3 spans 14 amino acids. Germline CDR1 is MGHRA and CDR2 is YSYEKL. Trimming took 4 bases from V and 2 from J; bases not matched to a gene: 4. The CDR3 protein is CASSPRTGTYEQYF. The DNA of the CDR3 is TGCGCCAGCAGCCCTCGGACAGGGACCTACGAGCAGTACTTC.

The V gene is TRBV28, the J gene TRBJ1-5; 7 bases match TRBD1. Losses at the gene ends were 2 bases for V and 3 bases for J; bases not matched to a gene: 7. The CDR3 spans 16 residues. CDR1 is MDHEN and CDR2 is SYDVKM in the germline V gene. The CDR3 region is CASSLPLTGLNQPQHF. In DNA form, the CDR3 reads TGTGCCAGCAGTTTACCCTTGACAGGGCTCAATCAGCCCCAGCATTTT.

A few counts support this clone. In nucleotides, the CDR3 is TGTGCCAGCAGCTTAGTAGCTTCACTGGCCCAAGAGACCCAGTACTTC. Its translation: CASSLVASLAQETQYF. The gene calls are TRBV11-2 and TRBJ2-5; D is uncertain. CDR1 is SGHAT and CDR2 is FQNNGV in the germline V gene. The germline V and J ends were trimmed by 1 base and 1 base, with 13 bases remaining between them. The CDR3 totals 16 residues.

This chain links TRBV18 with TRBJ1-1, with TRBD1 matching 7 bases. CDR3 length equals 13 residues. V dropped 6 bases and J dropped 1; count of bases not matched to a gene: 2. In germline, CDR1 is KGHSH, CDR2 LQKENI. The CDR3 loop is CASSRQGNTEAFF. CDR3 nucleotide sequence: TGTGCCAGCTCTCGACAGGGGAACACTGAAGCTTTCTTT. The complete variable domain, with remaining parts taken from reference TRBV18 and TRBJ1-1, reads NAGVMQNPRHLVRRRGQEARLRCSPMKGHSHVYWYRQLPEEGLKFMVYLQKENIIDESGMPKERFSAEFPKEGPSILRIQQVVRGDSAAYFCASSRQGNTEAFFGQGTRLTVV.

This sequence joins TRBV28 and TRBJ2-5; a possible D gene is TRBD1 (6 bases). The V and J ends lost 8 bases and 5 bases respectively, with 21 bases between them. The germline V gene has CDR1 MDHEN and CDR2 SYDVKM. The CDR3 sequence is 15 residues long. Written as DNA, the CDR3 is TGTGCCAGCGGCCCCACTTACAGGGTAGGGGAGACCCAGTACTTC. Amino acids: CASGPTYRVGETQYF.

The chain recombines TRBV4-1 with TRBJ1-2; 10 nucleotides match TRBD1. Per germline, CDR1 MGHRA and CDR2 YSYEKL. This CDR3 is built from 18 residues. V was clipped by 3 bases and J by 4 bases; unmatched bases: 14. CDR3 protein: CASSQVPGQGPGGYGYTF. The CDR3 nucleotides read TGCGCCAGCAGCCAGGTCCCGGGACAGGGGCCGGGGGGCTATGGCTACACCTTC.